The 9 T cell receptor beta chains presented below share a single source sample, sequenced in a study of shared T cell receptors in the human thymus. The protocol was immunoSEQ multiplex PCR, while the TCRdb copy is restricted to in-frame clones and leaves out a portion. The data hold roughly 500,000 clones, with about 80% observed a single time. These data are also associated with another study on human thymus T cells.

Sample: thymocytes. All receptors derive from a boy under two years old with a congenital heart defect.

This chain connects TRBV19 to TRBJ2-7, with 7 nucleotides matching TRBD1. J lost 5 bases, V lost 5 bases, and 12 bases had no gene match. CDR3 length: 15 residues. Germline CDR1 and CDR2: LNHDA and SQIVND (reference sequence). The CDR3 loop is CASSGPRDRLNEQYF. Here the CDR3 DNA reads TGTGCCAGTAGTGGCCCCCGGGACAGACTCAACGAGCAGTACTTC.

The chain couples TRBV5-6 to TRBJ1-5; a possible D gene is TRBD1 (6 bases). This CDR3 is built from 14 residues. V was clipped by 4 bases and J by 3 bases, with 11 bases between them. Germline loops: CDR1 SGHDT, CDR2 YYEEEE. DNA for the CDR3: TGTGCCAGCAGCAGGGGGGGCCCCAATCAGCCCCAGCATTTT. Translating gives CASSRGGPNQPQHF. Full variable domain (remainder filled in from reference TRBV5-6 and TRBJ1-5): DAGVTQSPTHLIKTRGQQVTLRCSPKSGHDTVSWYQQALGQGPQFIFQYYEEEERQRGNFPDRFSGHQFPNYSSELNVNALLLGDSALYLCASSRGGPNQPQHFGDGTRLSIL.

The rearrangement uses TRBV7-2 and TRBJ1-1, with D perhaps TRBD1 (5 bases). Trimming left V 8 bases short and J 5 bases short, with 9 bases between. The germline CDR1 and CDR2 sequences are SGHTA and FQGNSA. This CDR3 spans 11 amino acids. The CDR3 DNA reads TGTGCCAGCGGGGGGGGGACTGAAGCTTTCTTT. This translates into CASGGGTEAFF. Filled out from reference TRBV7-2 and TRBJ1-1, the complete variable domain reads GAGVSQSPSNKVTEKGKDVELRCDPISGHTALYWYRQSLGQGLEFLIYFQGNSAPDKSGLPSDRFSAERTGGSVSTLTIQRTQQEDSAVYLCASGGGTEAFFGQGTRLTVV.

About this clone itself: An end of the junction does not agree with germline; a read error may underlie this. The rearrangement links TRBV9 to TRBJ2-1, with TRBD2 identical over 8 bases. The germline V gene encodes CDR1 SGDLS and CDR2 YYNGEE. This CDR3 contains 13 residues. This CDR3 reads CASSASSGSPPLF. CDR3 nucleotide sequence: TGTGCCAGCAGTGCGAGCAGCGGGAGTCCCCCTCTCTTC.

The V gene is TRBV7-2, the J gene TRBJ2-2; tentative D call: TRBD2 (6 bases). V was trimmed by 0 bases and J by 7 bases, leaving 12 bases between them. The CDR3 is 15 residues long. Germline CDR1 SGHTA, CDR2 FQGNSA. The CDR3 spells CASSLAPTGDGELFF. The CDR3 DNA follows: TGTGCCAGCAGCTTAGCCCCTACGGGAGACGGGGAGCTGTTTTTT. The full variable domain, completed using reference TRBV7-2 and TRBJ2-2, is GAGVSQSPSNKVTEKGKDVELRCDPISGHTALYWYRQSLGQGLEFLIYFQGNSAPDKSGLPSDRFSAERTGGSVSTLTIQRTQQEDSAVYLCASSLAPTGDGELFFGEGSRLTVL.

Points on this clone: One end of the junction varies from germline; a read error may be responsible. The chain joins TRBV20-1 to TRBJ2-7, with 12 bases fitting TRBD1. This CDR3 is built from 11 residues. Germline lookup yields CDR1 DFQATT and CDR2 SNEGSKA (reference sequence). The CDR3 DNA sequence: TGCAGTGCTAGCAGGGACAGGGGGCAAAACTTC. Encoded protein: CSASRDRGQNF.

This clone came up a few times. The V gene is TRBV28, the J gene TRBJ2-7; a possible D gene is TRBD2 (6 bases). The CDR3 covers 15 residues. The germline V and J ends were trimmed by 6 bases and 0 bases, with 15 bases remaining between them. Germline values: CDR1 MDHEN, CDR2 SYDVKM. CDR3: CASSPTRGNSYEQYF. CDR3 DNA: TGTGCCAGCAGCCCGACTAGAGGCAACTCCTACGAGCAGTACTTC.

This chain joins TRBV2 and TRBJ2-3, with D perhaps matching TRBD2 (7 bases). Germline V gene data show CDR1 as SNHLY and CDR2 as FYNNEI. V was shortened by 10 bases and J by 0 bases, with 23 bases between the two germline ends. The CDR3 loop spans 17 amino acids. DNA for the CDR3: TGTGCCACCCGTACAGGGAGGGTGCCTCCTAGCACAGATACGCAGTATTTT. It is translated as CATRTGRVPPSTDTQYF.

This clone was observed a single time. This chain's CDR3 is CASSRRTADYGYTF. The CDR3 region has the DNA TGTGCCAGCAGCAGGAGGACAGCCGACTATGGCTACACCTTC. The chain combines TRBV7-4 with TRBJ1-2; D perhaps matches TRBD1 (6 bases). The CDR3 length is 14 residues. Germline CDR1 SGHVT, CDR2 SQSDAQ. The V end was cut by 5 bases, the J end by 3 bases, with 13 bases between.